Presented here are 2 T cell receptor beta chains from one specimen sequenced in a study of T cells in Graves' hyperthyroidism and ophthalmopathy. Amplification targeted TCR beta CDR3 regions from RNA transcripts. The TCR CDR3 first-round RT-PCR relied on the HTBI primer set. TCRdb used MiXCR to reprocess the multiplex PCR reads, holding one entry per CDR3 protein. In the table there are approximately 630,000 distinct CDR3 sequences, 15% to 20% of which are singletons. Sample: blood. These receptors came from a woman aged 30 to 39 with Graves' hyperthyroidism.

Only a few counts were recorded for this clonotype. The chain joins TRBV3-1 to TRBJ2-7; 11 bases are a match to TRBD2. The CDR3 is made up of 16 amino acids. Trimming at V came to 2 bases and at J to 6 bases, leaving 9 bases not matched to a gene. Germline lookup yields CDR1 LGHDT and CDR2 YNNKEL (reference sequence). CDR3: CASSQPLGLAVLEQYF. The CDR3 DNA reads TGTGCCAGCAGCCAACCCTTGGGACTAGCGGTACTCGAGCAGTACTTC.

This clonotype was observed a few times. CDR3 sequence reads: CASSLRQGQGNSPLHF. CDR3 DNA sequence: TGTGCCAGCAGTTTAAGACAGGGACAGGGCAATTCACCCCTCCACTTT. The chain employs TRBV27 and TRBJ1-6, with 9 bases lining up with TRBD1. The V gene end was trimmed by 2 bases and the J gene end by 7 bases; junction bases not matched to a gene: 6. CDR1 and CDR2 from the germline V gene are MNHEY and SMNVEV (reference sequence). The CDR3 spans 16 residues.